This TCR beta chain was sequenced in a study of T cell repertoires in cytomegalovirus infection. At least ten counts were recorded for this clonotype. From the reads, TCRdb called clonotypes with MiXCR, one entry per CDR3 protein. The table lists under 350,000 distinct CDR3 sequences, 9.6% of them singletons. The CDR3 is 15 amino acids. The germline V gene encodes CDR1 LNHDA and CDR2 SQIVND (reference sequence). Trimming left V 6 bases short and J 0 bases short, with 12 bases between. The receptor's source is a human donor in good health (CMV status not recorded). Some clones in this sample may be carry-over from other donors' samples. Specimen: PBMCs. This chain connects TRBV19 to TRBJ1-5; D is unclear. For the CDR3, the DNA is TGTGCCAGTAGCACTACGAGGAATAGCAATCAGCCCCAGCATTTT. It specifies CASSTTRNSNQPQHF.